What follows describes a single T cell receptor (beta chain). As originally analysed: It was from reference gene primer amplification that nucleated cell counts were estimated. The repertoire was sequenced with immunoSEQ multiplex PCR; TCRdb's copy has only in-frame clones and lacks some. V and J calls plus clone size are reproduced from that table; the DNA served to infer D and trimming. The sample comprises about 70,000 clones, approximately 80% of which are singletons, and about 6.9% rests with the top ten. This entry is derived from a study of blood T cell repertoires in COVID-19. Study at large: The United States, Italy and Spain were the sources of the acute and convalescent COVID-19 samples. The analysed material was cDNA or gDNA that came from T cells, B-cell-depleted T cells, or PBMCs.

Germline V gives CDR1 SEHNR, CDR2 FQNEAQ (reference sequence). The V gene lost 5 bases and the J gene lost 0 bases, with 20 bases spanning the gap. CDR3 length: 17 residues. The source of this sequence is a man aged 25 to 40 with COVID-19, enrolled during active disease. The sample was peripheral blood. V is TRBV7-9 and J is TRBJ2-7, with a weak D call TRBD1 (6 bases). CDR3 sequence (DNA): TGTGCCAGCAGCCTCGATTATTCCGGGACAAGCTCCTACGAGCAGTACTTC. Translated: CASSLDYSGTSSYEQYF.